One and the same sample provided the 11 T cell receptor beta chains below, sequenced in a study of T cell responses to AZD1222 COVID-19 vaccine. TCRdb keeps only in-frame clones here, not all; method: immunoSEQ multiplex PCR. The sample consists of 90,000 to 120,000 clones, roughly 90% of them appearing once. The material was peripheral blood, obtained on day 0 of AZD1222 vaccination. The source is an adult in good health.

This clone was recorded only once. This chain links TRBV9 with TRBJ2-2; D remains ambiguous. This CDR3 has 12 amino acids. Germline loops: CDR1 SGDLS, CDR2 YYNGEE. With 7 bases removed from V and 5 bases from J, the gap between germline ends came to 9 bases. CDR3 amino acids: CASGRRTGELFF. CDR3 in DNA: TGTGCCAGCGGTAGACGGACCGGGGAGCTGTTTTTT.

The chain joins TRBV6-5 to TRBJ1-5; D may be TRBD1 (6 bases). The ends were cut back, 8 bases at V and 6 bases at J, with 14 bases in the middle. The CDR3 has 13 residues. CDR1 and CDR2 (germline): MNHEY, SVGAGI. The CDR3 DNA reads as TGTGCCAGCGCGGACAGTTCTTTTCAGCCCCAGCATTTT. Its translation: CASADSSFQPQHF.

This clone was detected only once. Written as DNA, the CDR3 is TGTGCCAGCAGCCAAGGACCAGGCACCTACGAGCAGTACTTC. It specifies CASSQGPGTYEQYF. The rearrangement links TRBV4-2 to TRBJ2-7; D not certain. The germline CDR1 and CDR2 sequences are LGHNA and YNFKEQ. The CDR3 has 14 residues. The ends were cut back, 1 base at V and 2 bases at J, with 9 bases in the middle.

This clone has only one observation. The rearrangement links TRBV27 to TRBJ1-5; D remains unclear. The germline V and J ends were trimmed by 4 bases and 6 bases, with 16 bases remaining between them. This CDR3 is 15 amino acids long. Germline V gives CDR1 MNHEY, CDR2 SMNVEV (reference sequence). The CDR3 protein is CASSSPRSIGQPQHF. The CDR3, as DNA: TGTGCCAGCAGTTCTCCTCGCTCCATCGGTCAGCCCCAGCATTTT.

This chain joins TRBV4-3 and TRBJ2-2, with D perhaps TRBD1 (5 bases). The ends were cut back, 0 bases at V and 0 bases at J, with 14 bases in the middle. In germline, CDR1 is LGHNA, CDR2 YSLEER. CDR3 size: 18 residues. CDR3 nucleotides: TGCGCCAGCAGCCAAGATATAACAGGACCATCGAACACCGGGGAGCTGTTTTTT. As protein: CASSQDITGPSNTGELFF.

V gene TRBV6-2 or TRBV6-3 combines with J gene TRBJ2-1; TRBD1 agrees at 8 bases. The V and J ends lost 0 bases and 12 bases, in that order; junction bases with no gene match: 16. This CDR3 has 17 residues. The germline CDR1 and CDR2 sequences are MNHEY and SVGEGT. For the CDR3, the DNA is TGTGCCAGCAGTTACTCGGTCTGGTCTAGTTTAGGGACAGGGCAGTTCTTC. It specifies CASSYSVWSSLGTGQFF.

The chain joins TRBV5-1 to TRBJ1-2; D may be TRBD1 (6 bases). Germline assignment: CDR1 SGHRS and CDR2 YFSETQ. The CDR3 is 14 amino acids. Trimming cost V 7 bases and J 7 bases, with 20 bases left between them. CDR3 residues: CASQPGAGWRGYTF. The CDR3 bases are TGCGCCAGCCAGCCAGGGGCGGGGTGGCGTGGCTACACCTTC.

This rearrangement joins TRBV14 to TRBJ1-1; D not certain. The CDR3 totals 12 residues. Germline loops: CDR1 SGHDN, CDR2 FVKESK. Between the trimmed V and J ends, which lost 4 bases and 8 bases, there was a span of 11 bases. The CDR3 region is CASSRDTVEAFF. The CDR3 coding sequence is TGTGCCAGCAGCCGAGATACAGTAGAAGCTTTCTTT. Combining the CDR3 with reference TRBV14 and TRBJ1-1 gives the whole variable domain EAGVTQFPSHSVIEKGQTVTLRCDPISGHDNLYWYRRVMGKEIKFLLHFVKESKQDESGMPNNRFLAERTGGTYSTLKVQPAELEDSGVYFCASSRDTVEAFFGQGTRLTVV.

Here the CDR3 reads CAWRRTGTGQAGELFF. The CDR3 bases are TGTGCCTGGAGAAGAACCGGGACAGGGCAGGCCGGGGAGCTGTTTTTT. This chain links TRBV30 with TRBJ2-2; 9 nucleotides match TRBD1. The J segment lost 6 bases and the V segment lost 3 bases, leaving 11 bases of the junction unmatched. Per germline, CDR1 GTSNPN and CDR2 SVGIG (reference sequence). This CDR3 is built from 16 residues.

The chain joins TRBV30 to TRBJ2-2; perhaps TRBD2 as D (5 bases). This CDR3 is built from 14 residues. Germline V CDR1 and CDR2: GTSNPN, SVGIG (reference sequence). Trimming removed 4 bases at V and 1 base at J, with 10 bases between. The CDR3 spells CAWNRGGNTGELFF. The DNA for the CDR3 is TGTGCCTGGAATCGTGGAGGGAACACCGGGGAGCTGTTTTTT.

The chain carries TRBV30 and TRBJ1-1, with a weak D call TRBD1 (5 bases). There are 13 residues in the CDR3. The germline CDR1 and CDR2 sequences are GTSNPN and SVGIG (reference sequence). V lost 1 base and J lost 3, with 9 bases in between. As DNA, the CDR3 is TGTGCCTGGAGTGGGGACGGCTACACTGAAGCTTTCTTT. As protein: CAWSGDGYTEAFF.